The text below deals with one T cell receptor (beta chain). Germline V gene data show CDR1 as LGHDT and CDR2 as YNNKEL (reference sequence). V gave up 0 bases and J gave up 6 bases; unmatched junction bases: 9. This CDR3 has 17 residues. Using immunoSEQ multiplex PCR, the repertoire was profiled, and TCRdb retains in-frame clones only, with some absent. This sample has under 130,000 clones; about 92% occur once, and the top ten carry about 15%. This specimen belongs to a study of blood T cell repertoires in COVID-19. The chain is built from TRBV3-1 (or the pseudogene TRBV3-2) and TRBJ2-2; 8 nucleotides agree with TRBD2. The receptor was isolated from a woman aged 80 or older in a cohort sampled during active COVID-19. Sequencing was performed on peripheral blood. DNA for the CDR3: TGTGCCAGCAGCCAAGATTCGACGGGGGGGACCTCCGGGGAGCTGTTTTTT. Translating it yields CASSQDSTGGTSGELFF.